What follows are 13 T cell receptor beta chains derived from one specimen sequenced in a study of T cell clonality in common variable immunodeficiency. Some clones are missing from TCRdb's copy, which holds only in-frame ones; the method was immunoSEQ multiplex PCR. This repertoire holds about 64,000 clones, and none appear only once. Sequenced input: peripheral blood mononuclear cells. Receptors originate from a person aged 18 to 75 in good health.

This clone has at least ten counts. CDR3 DNA, as far as it was read: TGTGCCAGCGCCCACCCCGGGGATACG. As protein: CASAHPGDT. The whole CDR3 is CASAHPGDTQYF. The V gene is TRBV6-2 or TRBV6-3, the J gene TRBJ2-3; D is uncertain. Read data end 3 residues before the CDR3 end; the end is taken from the germline J gene. Germline lookup yields CDR1 MNHEY and CDR2 SVGEGT. The CDR3 sequence is 12 residues long. V lost 8 bases, J lost 6 bases, and 12 bases lay in between.

At least ten counts were recorded for this clone. The CDR3 goes on 3 residues after the read ends, and that part is filled in from the germline J gene. The chain is built from TRBV5-1 and TRBJ2-1; D gene ambiguous. Germline V CDR1 and CDR2: SGHRS, YFSETQ. The CDR3 runs to 15 residues. V lost 0 bases and J lost 7, with 14 bases in between. This CDR3 is CASSLGWLAGNEQFF. The sequenced part of the CDR3 DNA is TGCGCCAGCAGCTTGGGATGGTTAGCCGGGAATGAG.

This clone was observed many times. The read gets to within 3 residues of the CDR3 end, and the germline J gene fills in the rest. V gene TRBV11-2 combines with J gene TRBJ2-7; 7 bases match TRBD2. Germline V CDR1 and CDR2: SGHAT, FQNNGV. The CDR3 totals 15 residues. Trimming cost V 6 bases and J 1 base; bases outside gene matches: 9. The CDR3 spells CASRTGEGKSYEQYF. The sequenced CDR3 bases are TGTGCCAGCAGAACCGGGGAGGGCAAGTCCTACGAG.

This clone was seen many times. The read stops 3 residues short of the end of the CDR3; the missing end is completed from the germline J gene. The V call is TRBV20-1, the J call TRBJ2-1; D is uncertain. In germline, CDR1 is DFQATT, CDR2 SNEGSKA (reference sequence). V lost 5 bases, J lost 5 bases, and 10 bases lay in between. The CDR3 length is 12 residues. The part of the CDR3 DNA that was read is TGCAGTGCTCTAGGTCAGCACAATGAG. Protein product: CSALGQHNE. The whole CDR3 sequence reads CSALGQHNEQFF.

Many counts were recorded for this clone. The read finishes 3 residues shy of the CDR3 end, and the germline J gene is used to complete it. This chain connects TRBV11-3 to TRBJ2-7; D not resolved. Germline V gene lookup returns CDR1 SGHNT and CDR2 YENEEA. V gave up 2 bases and J gave up 2 bases, with 7 bases separating them. CDR3 size: 13 residues. Partial CDR3 DNA: TGTGCCAGCAGCTTAACAGTCGCCTACGAG. Translating gives CASSLTVAYE. In full, the CDR3 is CASSLTVAYEQYF.

There are many counts of this clone. The read ends 3 residues before the CDR3 terminus; that terminus is restored from the germline J gene. The chain carries TRBV2 and TRBJ1-1, with D possibly being TRBD1 (5 bases). This CDR3 comprises 15 residues. CDR1 is SNHLY, CDR2 FYNNEI, per germline. Trimming stripped 5 bases from V and 3 bases from J, with 16 bases between. The CDR3: CASSIGRARDTEAFF. CDR3 DNA, as far as it was read: TGTGCCAGCAGTATAGGCAGGGCTCGGGACACTGAA.

This clone was recorded many times. The CDR3 extends 3 residues past the end of the read, so its final part is completed from the germline J gene. The V gene is TRBV7-2, the J gene TRBJ1-1; TRBD1 might be the D (5 bases). Germline V gene sequence: CDR1 SGHTA, CDR2 FQGNSA. Between the trimmed V and J ends, which lost 3 bases and 1 base, there was a span of 6 bases. CDR3 size: 13 residues. CDR3 protein: CASSFTGNTEAFF. The DNA read from the CDR3 is TGTGCCAGCAGCTTTACAGGGAACACTGAA.

In this sample, this clone turned up many times. The missing CDR3 end, 3 residues past where the read stops, is filled in from the germline J gene. V gene TRBV7-6 combines with J gene TRBJ2-1; 8 bases line up with TRBD2. The CDR3 runs 13 residues. Germline-derived CDR1 and CDR2 are SGHVS and FNYEAQ. The junction had 2 bases not matched to a gene; V was cut back by 5 bases and J by 5 bases. Partial CDR3 DNA: TGTGCCAGCAGCATTAGCGGGGACAATGAG. Amino acid sequence: CASSISGDNE. The complete CDR3 protein is CASSISGDNEQFF.

Many counts were recorded for this clone. Read data end 3 residues before the CDR3 end; the end is taken from the germline J gene. This sequence joins TRBV6-2 or TRBV6-3 and TRBJ1-1; TRBD1 matches 9 bases. The V gene end was trimmed by 6 bases and the J gene end by 4 bases; junction bases not matched to a gene: 6. The CDR3 consists of 14 residues. Germline V CDR1 and CDR2: MNHEY, SVGEGT. The sequenced part of the CDR3 DNA is TGTGCCAGCAGCTACCGACAGGGGGGCACTGAA. Amino acids: CASSYRQGGTE. The CDR3 in its entirety is CASSYRQGGTEAFF.

This clone was counted at least ten times. The CDR3 is cut off 3 residues early in the read; its end comes from the germline J gene. The chain uses TRBV20-1 and TRBJ2-3, with D maybe TRBD2 (5 bases). The CDR3 sequence is 15 residues long. Germline V gene data show CDR1 as DFQATT and CDR2 as SNEGSKA (reference sequence). The CDR3 sequence: CSARDHGVVDLAQYF. The covered CDR3 bases are TGCAGTGCTAGAGATCACGGGGTTGTGGACCTCGCG.

This clone came up many times. Read coverage stops 3 residues before the CDR3 terminus; the germline J gene supplies the remainder. The chain combines TRBV7-6 with TRBJ2-3, with 9 bases matching TRBD2. Trimming at V came to 5 bases and at J to 7 bases, leaving 4 bases not matched to a gene. Germline values: CDR1 SGHVS, CDR2 FNYEAQ. CDR3 length: 13 amino acids. The CDR3 spells CASSPGTSNTQYF. CDR3 DNA (partial): TGTGCCAGCAGCCCCGGGACTAGCAATACG.

This clone was recorded at least ten times. The sequence runs out 3 residues before the end of the CDR3; the remainder is reconstructed from the germline J gene. The chain carries TRBV7-6 and TRBJ2-1; the D is unclear. Trimming removed 4 bases from V and 8 bases from J, with 6 bases in between. Germline loops: CDR1 SGHVS, CDR2 FNYEAQ. The CDR3 is made up of 11 amino acids. Incomplete CDR3 DNA: TGTGCCAGCAGCTCCCGGGATGAG. Translation: CASSSRDE. The whole CDR3 sequence is CASSSRDEQFF. Filled out from reference TRBV7-6 and TRBJ2-1, the complete variable domain reads GAGVSQSPRYKVTKRGQDVALRCDPISGHVSLYWYRQALGQGPEFLTYFNYEAQQDKSGLPNDRFSAERPEGSISTLTIQRTEQRDSAMYRCASSSRDEQFFGPGTRLTVL.

This clone has at least ten counts. This CDR3 is CASSETGRNEQFF. CDR3 DNA (partial): TGTGCCAGCAGTGAGACAGGGCGCAATGAG. J is TRBJ2-1 and V is TRBV2, with 7 bases lining up with TRBD1. The DNA ends 3 residues before the CDR3 does, and the rest of the CDR3 is filled in from the germline J gene. Trimming removed 3 bases from V and 6 bases from J; junction bases left unmatched: 2. Germline values: CDR1 SNHLY, CDR2 FYNNEI. The CDR3 sequence is 13 residues long.